The present entry profiles one T cell receptor (beta chain) with its context. This sample stems from a study of T cell responses to AZD1222 COVID-19 vaccine. The method was immunoSEQ multiplex PCR; TCRdb's version includes in-frame clones alone and lacks a portion of them. The sample consists of 95,000 to 150,000 clones, around 86% of them appearing once. Between the trimmed V and J ends, which lost 3 bases and 6 bases, there was a span of 14 bases. The CDR3 sequence is 13 residues long. Germline V lookup: CDR1 GTSNPN, CDR2 SVGIG (reference sequence). This receptor was taken from an adult who received the AZD1222 COVID-19 vaccine. The chain recombines TRBV30 with TRBJ1-1; the D is unclear. The input for sequencing was peripheral blood, taken 28 days after the second AZD1222 dose. The CDR3 sequence is CAWRPAGLPEAFF. In DNA, the CDR3 is TGTGCCTGGAGGCCCGCTGGTCTACCTGAAGCTTTCTTT. Complete variable domain (other parts from reference TRBV30 and TRBJ1-1): SQTIHQWPATLVQPVGSPLSLECTVEGTSNPNLYWYRQAAGRGLQLLFYSVGIGQISSEVPQNLSASRPQDRQFILSSKKLLLSDSGFYLCAWRPAGLPEAFFGQGTRLTVV.